Below are 24 T cell receptor beta chains sequenced from a single sample in a study of shared clonotypes between healthy human individuals. Positive CCR7 selection of CD45RO-negative cells yielded the naive CD8 cells, and terminally differentiated effector memory CD45RA+ cells were excluded. The repertoire was sequenced with immunoSEQ multiplex PCR; TCRdb's copy has only in-frame clones and lacks some. The sample includes millions of clones, about 94% seen only once; the top ten take 0.85% to 1.2%. The sequencing input was naive CD8+ T cells sorted from blood. The source of these receptors is a man between 18 and 29 years old in good health.

The rearrangement links TRBV4-1 to TRBJ2-2, with 7 bases identical to TRBD1. The germline gives CDR1 MGHRA, CDR2 YSYEKL. The CDR3 extends over 15 amino acids. V shed 1 base, J shed 5 bases, and the junction held 4 bases outside the gene matches. The CDR3 spells CASSQGRGFTGELFF. CDR3 in DNA: TGCGCCAGCAGCCAAGGCAGGGGGTTTACCGGGGAGCTGTTTTTT.

CDR3 amino acids: CAISDRTGGKTEAFF. The DNA for the CDR3 is TGTGCCATCAGTGATCGGACAGGGGGTAAGACTGAAGCTTTCTTT. J is TRBJ1-1 and V is TRBV10-3; TRBD1 agrees at 10 bases. Germline CDR1 ENHRY, CDR2 SYGVKD. CDR3 size: 15 residues. The junction had 6 bases not matched to a gene; V was cut back by 3 bases and J by 5 bases.

The chain joins TRBV6-5 to TRBJ2-5; tentative D call: TRBD1 (6 bases). The CDR3 contains 15 residues. V lost 7 bases and J 4 bases, leaving 19 bases between the germline ends. Germline V lookup: CDR1 MNHEY, CDR2 SVGAGI. The CDR3 protein is CASNKQGSGGETQYF. The CDR3 DNA follows: TGTGCCAGCAACAAACAGGGAAGTGGAGGAGAGACCCAGTACTTC.

CDR3 protein: CASSSPGTSGLNEQFF. The CDR3 DNA sequence: TGTGCCAGCAGTTCCCCCGGGACTAGCGGATTGAATGAGCAGTTCTTC. The chain combines TRBV27 with TRBJ2-1; 11 bases match TRBD2. Per germline, CDR1 MNHEY and CDR2 SMNVEV (reference sequence). V lost 4 bases, J lost 7 bases, and 9 bases stayed unmatched. The CDR3 is made up of 16 amino acids.

J is TRBJ2-7 and V is TRBV13; D possibly matches TRBD1 or TRBD2 (5 bases each). Trimming shortened V by 3 bases and J by 3 bases, and 21 bases separated the two germline ends. The length of the CDR3 is 17 residues. Germline V gene data show CDR1 as PRHDT and CDR2 as FYEKMQ (reference sequence). This chain's CDR3 is CASSLTNKIQGIYEQYF. The CDR3 nucleotides are TGTGCCAGCAGCTTGACTAACAAGATTCAGGGTATCTACGAGCAGTACTTC.

This chain uses TRBV5-1 with TRBJ2-1; possible D gene TRBD2, 6 bases. Germline-derived CDR1 and CDR2 are SGHRS and YFSETQ. The CDR3 extends over 15 amino acids. V lost 3 bases and J lost 4, with 14 bases in between. CDR3 nucleotides: TGCGCCAGCAGCTGGGCAACGGGGACTTACAATGAGCAGTTCTTC. This encodes CASSWATGTYNEQFF.

This chain uses TRBV5-1 with TRBJ1-1, with D maybe TRBD1 (6 bases). The CDR3 has 13 amino acids. V lost 2 bases, J lost 4 bases, and 9 bases lay in between. Germline V gene lookup returns CDR1 SGHRS and CDR2 YFSETQ. This chain's CDR3 is CASSLQGATEAFF. The CDR3 bases are TGCGCCAGCAGCTTACAGGGAGCCACTGAAGCTTTCTTT.

This clone was recorded once. This chain joins TRBV18 and TRBJ2-5; a possible D gene is TRBD1 (5 bases). This CDR3 contains 13 residues. Trimming left V 0 bases short and J 6 bases short, with 8 bases between. Germline-derived CDR1 and CDR2 are KGHSH and LQKENI. DNA for the CDR3: TGTGCCAGCTCACCACCGCAGGGTCAGACCCAGTACTTC. It is translated as CASSPPQGQTQYF.

The chain has TRBV5-6 and TRBJ2-3; D may be TRBD1 (6 bases). V dropped 2 bases and J dropped 0 bases, with 10 bases sitting between them. From germline, CDR1 is SGHDT and CDR2 YYEEEE. This CDR3 has 15 residues. In DNA, the CDR3 is TGTGCCAGCAGCTTACCAGGACAGAGCACAGATACGCAGTATTTT. It codes for CASSLPGQSTDTQYF.

CDR3 coding DNA: TGTGCCACCAGGACAGGGGAAAGCTACGAGCAGTACTTC. Translated: CATRTGESYEQYF. The J gene is TRBJ2-7, the V gene TRBV7-9; 9 bases agree with TRBD1. The CDR3 sequence is 13 residues long. Trimming took 10 bases from V and 3 from J; bases not matched to a gene: 7. Germline loops: CDR1 SEHNR, CDR2 FQNEAQ (reference sequence).

Regarding this clone: The identical CDR3 is also encoded by other nucleotide sequences in the sample. The rearrangement joins TRBV6-5 to TRBJ1-2, with a weak D call TRBD1 (5 bases). Trimming shortened V by 0 bases and J by 5 bases, and 7 bases separated the two germline ends. CDR3 size: 13 residues. Germline V lookup: CDR1 MNHEY, CDR2 SVGAGI. The CDR3 is CASSYSGGYGYTF. The DNA for the CDR3 is TGTGCCAGCAGTTACTCCGGGGGGTATGGCTACACCTTC.

The gene calls are TRBV4-3 and TRBJ1-5, with D tentatively TRBD1 (5 bases). Germline V lookup: CDR1 LGHNA, CDR2 YSLEER. The CDR3 consists of 15 residues. V was clipped by 1 base and J by 6 bases, with 13 bases between them. The DNA of the CDR3 is TGCGCCAGCAGCCAAGTTTGGCAGGGCGGTCAGCCCCAGCATTTT. This translates into CASSQVWQGGQPQHF.

On this clone itself: Other DNA sequences in this specimen translate into the identical CDR3. V and J are TRBV6-5 and TRBJ2-7; D not certain. V lost 0 bases and J lost 4, with 7 bases in between. The CDR3 sequence is 13 residues long. The germline V gene has CDR1 MNHEY and CDR2 SVGAGI. CDR3 residues: CASSYSRGYEQYF. The CDR3 nucleotides are TGTGCCAGCAGTTACTCGAGAGGTTACGAGCAGTACTTC.

The gene calls are TRBV27 and TRBJ2-7; tentatively, D is TRBD1 (6 bases). The CDR3 sequence is 14 residues long. Germline loops: CDR1 MNHEY, CDR2 SMNVEV (reference sequence). V lost 5 bases and J 3 bases, leaving 14 bases between the germline ends. The CDR3 loop is CASSPRGRYYEQYF. The CDR3 DNA follows: TGTGCCAGCAGTCCCAGGGGTAGATACTACGAGCAGTACTTC.

J is TRBJ1-1 and V is TRBV7-6, with D possibly being TRBD1 (5 bases). The CDR3 is 13 residues long. V lost 6 bases to trimming and J lost 9 bases, with 17 bases between them. The germline CDR1 and CDR2 sequences are SGHVS and FNYEAQ. CDR3 nucleotide sequence: TGTGCCAGCAGTCTTGAGGTTGGGGCCAAAGCTTTCTTT. Translation gives CASSLEVGAKAFF.

In DNA, the CDR3 is TGTGCCAGCAGCTTCCCCACGACAGGGGGGGAGGGGGCCAACGTCCTGACTTTC. Amino acid sequence: CASSFPTTGGEGANVLTF. This rearrangement joins TRBV7-2 to TRBJ2-6; 9 bases agree with TRBD1. Trimming took 3 bases from V and 4 from J; bases not matched to a gene: 10. The CDR3 is made up of 18 amino acids. Germline lookup yields CDR1 SGHTA and CDR2 FQGNSA. Full variable domain (outside the CDR3, taken from reference TRBV7-2 and TRBJ2-6): GAGVSQSPSNKVTEKGKDVELRCDPISGHTALYWYRQSLGQGLEFLIYFQGNSAPDKSGLPSDRFSAERTGGSVSTLTIQRTQQEDSAVYLCASSFPTTGGEGANVLTFGAGSRLTVL.

With regard to this clone: Other DNA variants within this sample encode the same CDR3. The chain employs TRBV9 and TRBJ1-3; D is undetermined. CDR1 and CDR2 (germline): SGDLS, YYNGEE. The V end lost 0 bases, the J end lost 1 base, and 8 bases lay between the germline ends. CDR3 length: 15 residues. The CDR3 nucleotides are TGTGCCAGCAGCGTAGGTGGTGCATCTGGAAACACCATATATTTT. Translated: CASSVGGASGNTIYF.

This chain connects TRBV7-9 to TRBJ1-6; D remains unclear. The V gene's germline CDR1 is SEHNR and CDR2 FQNEAQ (reference sequence). Trimming left V 2 bases short and J 0 bases short, with 8 bases between. The CDR3 has 16 residues. The DNA of the CDR3 is TGTGCCAGCAGCTTAACAGAGATCTCCTATAATTCACCCCTCCACTTT. It is translated as CASSLTEISYNSPLHF.

V and J are TRBV10-3 and TRBJ2-7, with 7 bases identical to TRBD1. The CDR3 contains 14 residues. Germline-derived CDR1 and CDR2 are ENHRY and SYGVKD. After removal of 5 bases from V and 6 bases from J, the junction contained 10 bases not matched to a gene. DNA of the CDR3: TGTGCCATCAGTCAGGGACAGACCCGCCTCGAGCAGTACTTC. Residues: CAISQGQTRLEQYF.

The table lists this clone with a count of one. The V gene is TRBV29-1, the J gene TRBJ1-2; D perhaps matches TRBD1 (6 bases). The V gene lost 3 bases and the J gene lost 5 bases, with 16 bases spanning the gap. This CDR3 spans 14 amino acids. Germline loops: CDR1 SQVTM, CDR2 ANQGSEA. The CDR3 DNA is TGCAGCGTTGATCGTGACGGGGGCGAGTATGGCTACACCTTC. Its protein product is CSVDRDGGEYGYTF.

The chain uses TRBV2 and TRBJ2-5; 7 bases are a match to TRBD1. Trimming cost V 2 bases and J 1 base; bases outside gene matches: 4. CDR1 and CDR2 from the germline V gene are SNHLY and FYNNEI. CDR3 length: 15 amino acids. DNA for the CDR3: TGTGCCAGCAGTGAAAGACAGGGCCTCCAAGAGACCCAGTACTTC. It translates to CASSERQGLQETQYF.

The chain has TRBV5-4 and TRBJ2-3; D ambiguous. Germline V gene sequence: CDR1 SGHNT, CDR2 YYREEE (reference sequence). Trimming removed 0 bases from V and 2 bases from J, with 10 bases in between. CDR3 length: 15 residues. CDR3 loop: CASSLELSYTDTQYF. The CDR3 DNA sequence: TGTGCCAGCAGCTTGGAACTATCTTACACAGATACGCAGTATTTT.

As to this clone: Within the sample, other DNA sequences also encode this same CDR3. The chain carries TRBV4-3 and TRBJ2-7; D perhaps matches TRBD1 (5 bases). The germline V gene has CDR1 LGHNA and CDR2 YSLEER. V was cut by 2 bases and J by 2 bases, with 10 bases left in between. There are 14 residues in the CDR3. CDR3: CASSQFQGAYEQYF. The CDR3 DNA is TGCGCCAGCAGCCAATTTCAGGGTGCCTACGAGCAGTACTTC.

The chain links TRBV7-9 to TRBJ2-7; weak D call: TRBD2 (6 bases). V was shortened by 0 bases and J by 6 bases, with 15 bases between the two germline ends. CDR1 is SEHNR and CDR2 is FQNEAQ in the germline V gene (reference sequence). The CDR3 length is 15 residues. The CDR3 reads CASSLAQGRRAEQYF. The CDR3 coding sequence is TGTGCCAGCAGCTTAGCGCAAGGCAGGAGGGCCGAGCAGTACTTC.